The present entry profiles one TCR beta chain with its context. All enrollees were about 18 to 89 years old and from approximately 24 US areas. Donors in Cohort 3 who had recovered were those with two negative PCRs, healthcare professional clearance, or resolution of their symptoms. The entry originates in a study of blood T cell repertoires in COVID-19. Background on the study: The study drew acute and convalescent COVID-19 samples from the United States, Italy and Spain. In each case, the material was cDNA or gDNA derived from T cells, B-cell-depleted T cells, or PBMCs.

This CDR3 has 15 residues. Germline V CDR1 and CDR2: SGHTA, FQGNSA. The ends were cut back, 1 base at V and 0 bases at J, with 7 bases in the middle. The protocol was immunoSEQ multiplex PCR, while the TCRdb copy is restricted to in-frame clones and leaves out a portion. The sample includes 250,000 to 300,000 clones, 80% to 95% of them seen just once. This receptor was identified in a woman aged 25 to 39 who had recovered from COVID-19. Material: PBMCs or T cells enriched from blood (not recorded which). The chain joins TRBV7-2 to TRBJ2-1; D remains unclear. CDR3 protein: CASSLDSLSYNEQFF. In DNA, the CDR3 is TGTGCCAGCAGCTTAGACAGCCTCTCCTACAATGAGCAGTTCTTC.